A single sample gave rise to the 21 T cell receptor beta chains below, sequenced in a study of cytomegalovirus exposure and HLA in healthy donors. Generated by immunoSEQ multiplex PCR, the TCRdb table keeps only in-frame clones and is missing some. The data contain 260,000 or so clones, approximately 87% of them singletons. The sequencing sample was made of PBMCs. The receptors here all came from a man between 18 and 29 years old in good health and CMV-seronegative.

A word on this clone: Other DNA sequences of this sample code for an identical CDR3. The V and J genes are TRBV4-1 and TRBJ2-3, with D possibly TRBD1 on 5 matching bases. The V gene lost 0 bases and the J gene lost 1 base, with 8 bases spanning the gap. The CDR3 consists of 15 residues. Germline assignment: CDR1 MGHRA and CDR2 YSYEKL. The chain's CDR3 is CASSQDGRGTDTQYF. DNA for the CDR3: TGCGCCAGCAGCCAAGACGGCAGGGGCACAGATACGCAGTATTTT.

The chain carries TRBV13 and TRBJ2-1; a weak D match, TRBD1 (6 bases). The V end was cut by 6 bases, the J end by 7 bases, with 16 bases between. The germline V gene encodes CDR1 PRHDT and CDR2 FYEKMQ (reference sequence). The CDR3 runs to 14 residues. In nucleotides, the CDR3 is TGTGCCAGCAGTTCCCGACAGGATCGAAATGAGCAGTTCTTC. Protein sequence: CASSSRQDRNEQFF.

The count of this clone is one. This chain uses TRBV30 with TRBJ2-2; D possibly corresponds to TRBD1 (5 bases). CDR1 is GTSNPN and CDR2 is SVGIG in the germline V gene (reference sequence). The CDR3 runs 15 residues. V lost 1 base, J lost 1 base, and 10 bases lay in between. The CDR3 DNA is TGTGCCTGGAGTGAAGGTCAGGGGAACACCGGGGAGCTGTTTTTT. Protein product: CAWSEGQGNTGELFF.

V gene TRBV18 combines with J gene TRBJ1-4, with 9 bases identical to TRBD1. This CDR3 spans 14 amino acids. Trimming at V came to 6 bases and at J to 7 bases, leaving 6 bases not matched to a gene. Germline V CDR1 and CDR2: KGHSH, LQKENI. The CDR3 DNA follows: TGTGCCAGCTCGCGGACAGGGGAGGGTGAAAAACTGTTTTTT. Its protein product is CASSRTGEGEKLFF.

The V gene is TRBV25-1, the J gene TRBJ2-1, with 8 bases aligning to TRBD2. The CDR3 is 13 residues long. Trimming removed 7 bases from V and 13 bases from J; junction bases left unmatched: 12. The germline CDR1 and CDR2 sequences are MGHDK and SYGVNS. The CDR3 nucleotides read TGTGCCAGCACGCGAGGAGCGGGAGTGGGCCAGTTCTTC. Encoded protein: CASTRGAGVGQFF.

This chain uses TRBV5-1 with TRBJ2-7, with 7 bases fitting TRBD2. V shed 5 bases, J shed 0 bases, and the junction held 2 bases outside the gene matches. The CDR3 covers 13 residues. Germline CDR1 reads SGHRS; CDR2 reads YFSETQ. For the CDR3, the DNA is TGCGCCAGCAGAGCGGGGCCCTCCTACGAGCAGTACTTC. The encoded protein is CASRAGPSYEQYF.

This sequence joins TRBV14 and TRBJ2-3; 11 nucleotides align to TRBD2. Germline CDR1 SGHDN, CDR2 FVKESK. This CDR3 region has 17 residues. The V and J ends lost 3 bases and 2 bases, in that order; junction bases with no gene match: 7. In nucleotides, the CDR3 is TGTGCCAGCAGCCAGGGCCCTAGCGGGAGGATCACAGATACGCAGTATTTT. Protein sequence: CASSQGPSGRITDTQYF.

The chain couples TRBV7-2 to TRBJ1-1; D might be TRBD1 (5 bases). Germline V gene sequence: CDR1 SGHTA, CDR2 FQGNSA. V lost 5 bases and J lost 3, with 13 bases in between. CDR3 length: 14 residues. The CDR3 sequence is CASSRLGVDTEAFF. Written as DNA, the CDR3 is TGTGCCAGCAGCCGACTAGGGGTGGACACTGAAGCTTTCTTT. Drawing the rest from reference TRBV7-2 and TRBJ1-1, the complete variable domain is GAGVSQSPSNKVTEKGKDVELRCDPISGHTALYWYRQSLGQGLEFLIYFQGNSAPDKSGLPSDRFSAERTGGSVSTLTIQRTQQEDSAVYLCASSRLGVDTEAFFGQGTRLTVV.

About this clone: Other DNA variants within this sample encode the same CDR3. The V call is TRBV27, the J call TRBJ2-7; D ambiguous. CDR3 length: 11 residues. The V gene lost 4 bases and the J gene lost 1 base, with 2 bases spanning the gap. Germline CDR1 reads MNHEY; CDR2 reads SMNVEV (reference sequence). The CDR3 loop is CASSSSYEQYF. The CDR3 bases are TGTGCCAGCAGTTCGTCCTACGAGCAGTACTTC.

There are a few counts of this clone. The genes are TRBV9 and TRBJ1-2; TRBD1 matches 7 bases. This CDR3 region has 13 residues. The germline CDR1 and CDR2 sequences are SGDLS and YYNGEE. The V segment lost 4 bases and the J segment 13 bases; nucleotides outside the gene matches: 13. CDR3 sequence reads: CASSSRQGRACTF. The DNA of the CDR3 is TGTGCCAGCAGCAGCCGACAGGGTAGGGCTTGCACCTTC.

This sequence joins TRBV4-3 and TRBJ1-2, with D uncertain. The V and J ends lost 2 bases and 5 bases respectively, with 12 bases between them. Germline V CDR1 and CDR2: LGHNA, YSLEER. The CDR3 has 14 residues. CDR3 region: CASSQSGSGYGYTF. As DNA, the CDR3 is TGCGCCAGCAGCCAATCCGGTTCAGGTTATGGCTACACCTTC.

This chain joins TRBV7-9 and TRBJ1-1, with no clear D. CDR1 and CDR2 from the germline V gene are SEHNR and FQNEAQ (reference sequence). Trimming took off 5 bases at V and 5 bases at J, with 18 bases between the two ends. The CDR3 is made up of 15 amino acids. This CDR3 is CASSGPGLERTEAFF. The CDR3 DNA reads TGTGCCAGCAGCGGCCCGGGCCTAGAGCGGACTGAAGCTTTCTTT. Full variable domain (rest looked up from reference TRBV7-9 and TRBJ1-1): DTGVSQNPRHKITKRGQNVTFRCDPISEHNRLYWYRQTLGQGPEFLTYFQNEAQLEKSRLLSDRFSAERPKGSFSTLEIQRTEQGDSAMYLCASSGPGLERTEAFFGQGTRLTVV.

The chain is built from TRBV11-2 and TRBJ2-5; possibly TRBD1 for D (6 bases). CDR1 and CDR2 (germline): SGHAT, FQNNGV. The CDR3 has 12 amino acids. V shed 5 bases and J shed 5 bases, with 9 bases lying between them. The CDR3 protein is CASSQGRETQYF. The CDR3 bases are TGTGCCAGCAGCCAGGGGCGGGAGACCCAGTACTTC.

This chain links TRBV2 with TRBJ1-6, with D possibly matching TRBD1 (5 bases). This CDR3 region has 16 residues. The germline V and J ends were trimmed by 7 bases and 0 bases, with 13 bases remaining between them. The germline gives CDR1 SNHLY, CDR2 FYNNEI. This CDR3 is CASTRQRSSYNSPLHF. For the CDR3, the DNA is TGTGCCAGCACCAGACAGAGGAGCTCCTATAATTCACCCCTCCACTTT.

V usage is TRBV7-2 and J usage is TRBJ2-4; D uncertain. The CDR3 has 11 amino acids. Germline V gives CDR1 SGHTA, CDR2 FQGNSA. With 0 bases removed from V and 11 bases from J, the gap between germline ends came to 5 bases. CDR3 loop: CASSLAFFQYF. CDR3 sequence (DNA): TGTGCCAGCAGCTTAGCGTTCTTTCAGTACTTC.

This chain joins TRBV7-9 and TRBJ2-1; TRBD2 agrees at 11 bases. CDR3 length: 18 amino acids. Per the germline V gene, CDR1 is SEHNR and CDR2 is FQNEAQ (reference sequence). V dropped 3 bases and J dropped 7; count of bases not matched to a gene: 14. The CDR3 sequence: CASSFPDRLAGRINEQFF. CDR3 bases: TGTGCCAGCAGCTTCCCTGATAGACTAGCGGGGAGAATTAATGAGCAGTTCTTC.

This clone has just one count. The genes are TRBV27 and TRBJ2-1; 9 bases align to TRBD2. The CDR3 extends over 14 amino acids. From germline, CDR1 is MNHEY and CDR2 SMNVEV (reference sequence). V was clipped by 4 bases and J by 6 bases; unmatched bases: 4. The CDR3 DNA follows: TGTGCCAGCAGTTCCCTAGCGGGGCCCAATGAGCAGTTCTTC. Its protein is CASSSLAGPNEQFF.

The CDR3 spells CASSQGNSGVNEQFF. Here the CDR3 DNA reads TGCGCCAGCAGCCAAGGTAATAGCGGGGTGAATGAGCAGTTCTTC. The chain uses TRBV4-1 and TRBJ2-1; 8 positions match TRBD2. The CDR3 runs 15 residues. The V segment lost 1 base and the J segment 7 bases; nucleotides outside the gene matches: 6. Germline V lookup: CDR1 MGHRA, CDR2 YSYEKL.

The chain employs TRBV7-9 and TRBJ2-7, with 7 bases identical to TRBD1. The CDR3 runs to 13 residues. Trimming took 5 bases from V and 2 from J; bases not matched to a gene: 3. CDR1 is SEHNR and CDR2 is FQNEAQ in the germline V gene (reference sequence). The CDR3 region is CASSAGTAYEQYF. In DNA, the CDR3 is TGTGCCAGCAGCGCCGGGACAGCCTACGAGCAGTACTTC. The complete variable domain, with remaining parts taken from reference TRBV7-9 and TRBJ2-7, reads DTGVSQNPRHKITKRGQNVTFRCDPISEHNRLYWYRQTLGQGPEFLTYFQNEAQLEKSRLLSDRFSAERPKGSFSTLEIQRTEQGDSAMYLCASSAGTAYEQYFGPGTRLTVT.

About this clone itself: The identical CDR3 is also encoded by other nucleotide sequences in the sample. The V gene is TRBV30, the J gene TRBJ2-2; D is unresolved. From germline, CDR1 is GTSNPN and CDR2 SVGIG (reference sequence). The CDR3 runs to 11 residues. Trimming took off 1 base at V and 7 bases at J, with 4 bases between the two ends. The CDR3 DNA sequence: TGTGCCTGGAGTGGCTACGGGGAGCTGTTTTTT. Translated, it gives CAWSGYGELFF. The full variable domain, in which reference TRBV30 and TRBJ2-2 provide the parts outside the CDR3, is SQTIHQWPATLVQPVGSPLSLECTVEGTSNPNLYWYRQAAGRGLQLLFYSVGIGQISSEVPQNLSASRPQDRQFILSSKKLLLSDSGFYLCAWSGYGELFFGEGSRLTVL.

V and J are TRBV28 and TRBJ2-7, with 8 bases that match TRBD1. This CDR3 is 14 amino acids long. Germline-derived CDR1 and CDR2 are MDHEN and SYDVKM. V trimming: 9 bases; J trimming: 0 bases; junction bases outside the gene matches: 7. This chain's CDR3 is CASTWTGSSYEQYF. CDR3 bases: TGTGCCAGTACCTGGACAGGGAGCTCCTACGAGCAGTACTTC.